This is a list of T cell receptor beta chains from one sample in a study of OX40 agonist ivuxolimab in advanced cancers. The repertoire was sequenced with immunoSEQ multiplex PCR; TCRdb's copy has only in-frame clones and lacks some. The sample has tens of thousands of clones, 90% seen once. Sequenced here: CD4+ or CD8+ T cells sorted from blood, sampled in a trial of the OX40 agonist ivuxolimab. All receptors derive from an adult with an advanced solid tumor such as melanoma, head and neck, liver or kidney cancer. Both conserved end residues are part of each CDR3. Each record gives: V gene, D gene, clone size, J gene, CDR3 protein, CDR3 DNA. A D gene is named only where the DNA matches it firmly. For some rows the clone size is stated as once, few or many, or as a class when expanded; others skip it.

V: TRBV5-6
D: TRBD1
size: NA
J: TRBJ2-7
CDR3: CASSLLRDRSYEQYF
DNA: TGTGCCAGCAGCTTGCTCCGGGACAGGTCCTACGAGCAGTACTTC

V: TRBV11-2
D: NA
size: NA
J: TRBJ2-5
CDR3: CASSLDRKETQYF
DNA: TGTGCCAGCAGCTTAGATAGAAAAGAGACCCAGTACTTC

V: TRBV5-8
D: TRBD2
size: once
J: TRBJ2-3
CDR3: CASRPLAGVVDTQYF
DNA: TGTGCCAGCAGGCCACTAGCGGGAGTGGTAGATACGCAGTATTTT

V: TRBV7-2
D: NA
size: NA
J: TRBJ2-7
CDR3: CASSPRVSYEQYF
DNA: TGTGCCAGCAGCCCCAGGGTCTCCTACGAGCAGTACTTC

V: TRBV27
D: NA
size: NA
J: TRBJ2-4
CDR3: CASSTAGALNIQYF
DNA: TGTGCCAGCAGTACTGCGGGGGCGCTTAACATTCAGTACTTC

V: TRBV7-9
D: TRBD1
size: NA
J: TRBJ1-5
CDR3: CASSPGGGQGFNQPQHF
DNA: TGTGCCAGCAGCCCCGGCGGGGGACAGGGATTCAATCAGCCCCAGCATTTT

V: TRBV7-8
D: TRBD2
size: NA
J: TRBJ2-5
CDR3: CASSLSLPRLAVPRETQYF
DNA: TGTGCCAGCAGCTTATCCCTTCCAAGACTAGCGGTTCCAAGAGAGACCCAGTACTTC

V: TRBV11-2
D: TRBD2
size: NA
J: TRBJ2-3
CDR3: CASNRGGFGGTDTQYF
DNA: TGTGCCAGCAACCGGGGAGGGTTTGGTGGAACAGATACGCAGTATTTT

V: TRBV2
D: TRBD1
size: NA
J: TRBJ1-2
CDR3: CASSDDRVGYTF
DNA: TGTGCCAGCAGTGACGACAGGGTAGGCTACACCTTC

V: TRBV27
D: NA
size: NA
J: TRBJ1-1
CDR3: CASSSGFENTEAFF
DNA: TGTGCCAGCAGCTCCGGATTTGAGAACACTGAAGCTTTCTTT

V: TRBV5-1
D: NA
size: NA
J: TRBJ2-7
CDR3: CASSLDGLPSGYEQYF
DNA: TGCGCCAGCAGCTTGGATGGACTACCCTCGGGCTACGAGCAGTACTTC